A single sample is the source of the 14 T cell receptor beta chains below, sequenced in a study of T cell responses to AZD1222 COVID-19 vaccine (TCRdb year 2021). Preparation of the library involved the immunoSEQ multiplex PCR assay. Held by TCRdb, this immuneACCESS table contains in-frame sequences only and omits some clones. Under half of the omission traces to an unresolved V gene where checked; the cause of the rest is unknown. For this sample there are about 150,000 clones; 91% appear just once. Of the sample, more than 1.3% is held by the ten largest clones. The sample's time point label, in plain terms: baseline before first vaccination. Sequences were derived from peripheral blood, sampled on day 0 of AZD1222 vaccination. The receptors derive from an adult in good health.

This clone was observed a single time. The chain uses TRBV7-2 and TRBJ2-3; TRBD2 is a possible D gene (6 bases). The CDR3 spans 15 residues. The germline V gene encodes CDR1 SGHTA and CDR2 FQGNSA. The germline V and J ends were trimmed by 0 bases and 0 bases, with 7 bases remaining between them. The CDR3 DNA follows: TGTGCCAGCAGCTTAGCGGACTATAGCACAGATACGCAGTATTTT. Residues: CASSLADYSTDTQYF.

This clone came up once. V is TRBV6-5 and J is TRBJ2-7, with 7 bases lining up with TRBD2. The V gene end was trimmed by 6 bases and the J gene end by 5 bases; junction bases not matched to a gene: 4. Germline-derived CDR1 and CDR2 are MNHEY and SVGAGI. The CDR3 spans 12 residues. The DNA for the CDR3 is TGTGCCAGCAGCCCCGGGGGGAACGAGCAGTACTTC. Protein product: CASSPGGNEQYF.

The DNA of the CDR3 is TGCAGCTGGGCGGCTTTATACAATGAGCAGTTCTTC. Its translation: CSWAALYNEQFF. The rearrangement joins TRBV29-1 to TRBJ2-1, with D uncertain. Germline CDR1 reads SQVTM; CDR2 reads ANQGSEA. CDR3 length: 12 residues. V shed 8 bases and J shed 4 bases, with 12 bases lying between them.

V and J are TRBV7-2 and TRBJ1-1; D is ambiguous. Germline CDR1 reads SGHTA; CDR2 reads FQGNSA. CDR3 length equals 14 residues. The V end was cut by 5 bases, the J end by 4 bases, with 14 bases between. CDR3 in DNA: TGTGCCAGCAGCCCGCGGACGGTGACCACTGAAGCTTTCTTT. Amino acid sequence: CASSPRTVTTEAFF.

The J gene is TRBJ2-1, the V gene TRBV27; 7 positions agree with TRBD1. Germline assignment: CDR1 MNHEY and CDR2 SMNVEV (reference sequence). This CDR3 comprises 15 residues. With V trimmed by 7 bases and J by 9 bases, 15 bases remained unmatched. The CDR3 loop is CASNPRGQIGGEQFF. CDR3 DNA: TGTGCCAGCAACCCCCGGGGACAGATAGGAGGTGAGCAGTTCTTC.

The CDR3 loop is CATSRDQLAGNTIYF. The CDR3 bases are TGTGCCACCAGCAGAGATCAGCTAGCTGGAAACACCATATATTTT. This chain uses TRBV15 with TRBJ1-3; D gene ambiguous. The V end lost 0 bases, the J end lost 2 bases, and 8 bases lay between the germline ends. CDR1 is LNHNV, CDR2 YYDKDF, per germline (reference sequence). The CDR3 runs to 15 residues.

This clone is a singleton in its sample. The V call is TRBV29-1, the J call TRBJ1-2; 8 nucleotides agree with TRBD1. V shed 6 bases and J 3 bases; nucleotides not matched to a gene: 6. The CDR3 is 13 amino acids. CDR1 is SQVTM, CDR2 ANQGSEA, per germline. In nucleotides, the CDR3 is TGCAGCGTCGCGACAGGGGTTGACTATGGCTACACCTTC. It yields the protein CSVATGVDYGYTF.

CDR3 amino acids: CAWNSERDSGHQPQHF. The DNA of the CDR3 is TGTGCCTGGAATTCCGAGAGGGACTCCGGTCATCAGCCCCAGCATTTT. The chain employs TRBV30 and TRBJ1-5; TRBD1 might be the D (5 bases). The CDR3 extends over 16 amino acids. Germline-derived CDR1 and CDR2 are GTSNPN and SVGIG (reference sequence). The V end was cut by 4 bases, the J end by 5 bases, with 21 bases between.

This chain links TRBV29-1 with TRBJ2-1; D might be TRBD2 (6 bases). V was clipped by 3 bases and J by 6 bases, with 18 bases between them. The CDR3 extends over 15 amino acids. CDR1 and CDR2 from the germline V gene are SQVTM and ANQGSEA. CDR3 DNA sequence: TGCAGCGTTGAGCCTCCTAACGGGGGATTCAATGAGCAGTTCTTC. Its translation: CSVEPPNGGFNEQFF.

This clone was detected once. The gene calls are TRBV29-1 and TRBJ1-1; the D is unclear. The CDR3 has 13 residues. Germline assignment: CDR1 SQVTM and CDR2 ANQGSEA. V was pared by 5 bases and J by 1 base, with 11 bases between. CDR3 sequence reads: CSVMYGQNTEAFF. As DNA, the CDR3 is TGCAGCGTTATGTATGGTCAGAACACTGAAGCTTTCTTT.

As regards this clone: This specimen includes other DNA sequences encoding the same CDR3. The chain has TRBV12-3 or TRBV12-4 and TRBJ2-5; D is uncertain. The CDR3 has 11 amino acids. V lost 0 bases and J lost 4, with 0 bases in between. CDR3 nucleotide sequence: TGTGCCAGCAGTTTAGCAGAGACCCAGTACTTC. Protein sequence: CASSLAETQYF.

The chain employs TRBV5-6 and TRBJ2-2; D is undetermined. With 0 bases removed from V and 1 base from J, the gap between germline ends came to 7 bases. This CDR3 has 15 amino acids. In germline, CDR1 is SGHDT, CDR2 YYEEEE. The CDR3 protein is CASSLVLQNTGELFF. CDR3 coding DNA: TGTGCCAGCAGCTTGGTGTTACAGAACACCGGGGAGCTGTTTTTT.

The chain carries TRBV6-2 or TRBV6-3 and TRBJ1-2, with 8 positions matching TRBD1. Germline CDR1 and CDR2: MNHEY and SVGEGT. This CDR3 comprises 15 residues. J gave up 4 bases and V 5 bases, and 9 bases lay outside the gene matches. The CDR3 DNA is TGTGCCAGCAGTCCCCGGACAGGGCGCGCCTATGGCTACACCTTC. It translates to CASSPRTGRAYGYTF.

The V call is TRBV7-3, the J call TRBJ1-3; D uncertain. Germline V gene lookup returns CDR1 SGHTA and CDR2 FQGTGA. Trimming took 5 bases from V and 8 from J, leaving 13 bases between them. This CDR3 has 13 residues. The CDR3 region is CASSLRTRDTIYF. CDR3 sequence (DNA): TGTGCCAGCAGCCTGAGGACCCGAGACACCATATATTTT.